Each of the 3 T cell receptor beta chains below was sequenced from the same sample in a study. MiXCR was run by TCRdb on the 5' RACE reads, yielding one entry per CDR3 protein. The sample holds about 50,000 distinct CDR3 sequences, 17% seen once. Sequencing was carried out using naive CD4+ T cells sorted from blood. Subset indicated: naive CD4+ T cells, CD4+CD45RA+CD25-. The receptors were gathered from a female donor with breast cancer.

This clonotype was observed many times. The V call is TRBV6-5, the J call TRBJ2-5; D may correspond to TRBD1 or TRBD2 (5 bases each). CDR3 length: 15 amino acids. Trimming took off 1 base at V and 4 bases at J, with 13 bases between the two ends. CDR1 and CDR2 from the germline V gene are MNHEY and SVGAGI. The CDR3 sequence is CASSYWDQGRETQYF. In nucleotides, the CDR3 is TGTGCCAGCAGTTACTGGGACCAGGGAAGAGAGACCCAGTACTTC.

This clonotype showed up just a few times. This chain links TRBV5-1 with TRBJ1-1; possible D gene TRBD1, 5 bases. Germline CDR1 is SGHRS and CDR2 is YFSETQ. This CDR3 contains 15 residues. V was shortened by 4 bases and J by 1 base, with 14 bases between the two germline ends. CDR3 sequence: CASSPTTGKNTEAFF. In DNA, the CDR3 is TGCGCCAGCAGCCCCACTACAGGAAAGAACACTGAAGCTTTCTTT.

As for this clonotype: A junction boundary mismatches the germline segment, possibly from a read error. The genes are TRBV5-6 and TRBJ1-1; D is ambiguous. There are 14 residues in the CDR3. The germline V gene encodes CDR1 SGHDT and CDR2 YYEEEE. The CDR3 is CASSFADGNTVAFF. Here the CDR3 DNA reads TGCGCCAGCAGTTTTGCTGACGGGAACACTGTAGCTTTCTTT.